This paragraph reports one TCR beta chain. The target antigen is unknown. The data were taken from a study of cytomegalovirus exposure and HLA in healthy donors. Study as a whole: Around 76% of 398 genotyped donors fell in the Caucasian-associated ancestry cluster. Findings of the study overall: Differences between HLA loci emerged in a later analysis of TCR association rates, with DRB1 most and HLA-C fewest. In an earlier analysis, productive rearrangement rates for most beta V segments clustered near 87% or 30%.

Primers for the PCR totalled 60 Vbeta and 13 Jbeta. Method: immunoSEQ multiplex PCR; TCRdb's copy keeps in-frame clones and lacks some. The sample consists of about 120,000 clones, about three quarters of them appearing once. This sequence originates from a female donor in good health and CMV-seronegative. Sequenced: PBMCs.

CDR3 protein: CASKVGRDTVTDTQYF. In nucleotides, the CDR3 is TGCGCCAGCAAAGTCGGGCGGGATACGGTTACAGATACGCAGTATTTT. This sequence joins TRBV23-1 and TRBJ2-3, with D possibly TRBD2 on 6 matching bases. TRBV23-1 is designated an ORF whose function remains uncertain. There are 16 residues in the CDR3. Trimming took 7 bases from V and 3 from J, leaving 20 bases between them.